The next 22 T cell receptor beta chains were all read from a single sample in a study of post-analysis software for immune sequencing data. Unique molecular identifiers were built into the TCR beta cDNA libraries. Each CDR3 protein is one row after TCRdb ran MiXCR on the PCR reads. The table includes over 150,000 distinct CDR3 sequences, roughly 35% detected once. Specimen: blood, collected after autologous hematopoietic stem cell transplantation. Receptors originate from a girl under 18 with multiple sclerosis.

The V and J genes are TRBV6-1 and TRBJ2-7, with D unclear. Germline loops: CDR1 MNHNS, CDR2 SASEGT. The CDR3 is made up of 12 amino acids. The V end lost 3 bases, the J end lost 3 bases, and 6 bases lay between the germline ends. CDR3 coding DNA: TGTGCCAGCAGTGATTTCCTCTACGAGCAGTACTTC. This translates into CASSDFLYEQYF.

V gene TRBV29-1 combines with J gene TRBJ2-1; 16 bases are shared with TRBD2. The germline CDR1 and CDR2 sequences are SQVTM and ANQGSEA. V shed 7 bases, J shed 7 bases, and the junction held 10 bases outside the gene matches. The CDR3 totals 16 residues. CDR3 nucleotides: TGCAGCGGCTCGGGACTAGCGGGAGGGCCGGGAAATGAGCAGTTCTTC. Its translation: CSGSGLAGGPGNEQFF.

This clonotype showed up just a few times. The rearrangement joins TRBV20-1 to TRBJ1-5; maybe TRBD1 (6 bases). Trimming removed 6 bases at V and 4 bases at J, with 25 bases between. Germline V CDR1 and CDR2: DFQATT, SNEGSKA (reference sequence). CDR3 size: 17 residues. DNA of the CDR3: TGCAGTGCCCCCCATTACCCCGCCAGGGGACAAAATCAGCCCCAGCATTTT. Translating gives CSAPHYPARGQNQPQHF.

This clonotype was counted ten times or more. The genes are TRBV4-1 and TRBJ1-5; D unclear. The CDR3 spans 15 residues. CDR1 is MGHRA, CDR2 YSYEKL, per germline. Trimming took 0 bases from V and 3 from J, leaving 9 bases between them. The DNA for the CDR3 is TGCGCCAGCAGCCAAGATCTTGAGGACAATCAGCCCCAGCATTTT. It specifies CASSQDLEDNQPQHF.

This clonotype was counted many times. This chain uses TRBV9 with TRBJ2-3, with 7 bases fitting TRBD2. CDR3 size: 16 residues. Germline CDR1 SGDLS, CDR2 YYNGEE. Trimming removed 0 bases from V and 4 bases from J; junction bases left unmatched: 8. CDR3 bases: TGTGCCAGCAGCGTAGCAGTAAGCGGGACGTCAGATACGCAGTATTTT. This encodes CASSVAVSGTSDTQYF.

V is TRBV2 and J is TRBJ2-7, with TRBD2 identical over 10 bases. This CDR3 has 17 amino acids. Germline CDR1 and CDR2: SNHLY and FYNNEI. V was clipped by 5 bases and J by 4 bases; unmatched bases: 14. CDR3 protein: CASSRGLAGEDVYEQYF. DNA for the CDR3: TGTGCCAGCAGTCGGGGGCTAGCGGGAGAAGATGTATACGAGCAGTACTTC.

This clonotype was counted many times. This rearrangement joins TRBV12-3 or TRBV12-4 to TRBJ2-1; D is possibly TRBD1 or TRBD2 (5 bases each). This CDR3 has 15 amino acids. Trimming stripped 5 bases from V and 8 bases from J, with 19 bases between. The CDR3 DNA is TGTGCCAGCAGTCTGACTACCCAAGGGACCGATGAGCAGTTCTTC. This gives the protein CASSLTTQGTDEQFF.

The CDR3 DNA follows: TGTGCCAGCAGCATTACCGGGGGTCCACCCCTCCACTTT. Protein product: CASSITGGPPLHF. This chain joins TRBV7-9 and TRBJ1-6, with D perhaps TRBD1 (5 bases). The CDR3 is 13 residues long. V lost 5 bases and J lost 11, with 13 bases in between. CDR1 and CDR2 (germline): SEHNR, FQNEAQ (reference sequence).

V gene TRBV6-2 or TRBV6-3 combines with J gene TRBJ2-1; D is unresolved. V lost 0 bases and J lost 5, with 11 bases in between. Germline loops: CDR1 MNHEY, CDR2 SVGEGT. The CDR3 has 15 residues. The CDR3 nucleotides are TGTGCCAGCAGTTACTCTGGGGTAACAAACAATGAGCAGTTCTTC. This sequence encodes CASSYSGVTNNEQFF.

This clonotype was found a few times. The chain links TRBV3-1 to TRBJ2-6, with D hard to call. The CDR3 totals 15 residues. Germline loops: CDR1 LGHDT, CDR2 YNNKEL (reference sequence). V shed 4 bases and J shed 2 bases, with 9 bases lying between them. The CDR3 DNA reads TGTGCCAGCAGCCCTATGGCCACTGGGGCCAACGTCCTGACTTTC. This codes for CASSPMATGANVLTF.

This clonotype appeared many times. CDR3 residues: CASSLVGKSSGANVLTF. Here the CDR3 DNA reads TGTGCCAGCAGCTTGGTGGGCAAGAGCTCTGGGGCCAACGTCCTGACTTTC. The chain carries TRBV5-5 and TRBJ2-6, with no clear D. CDR1 is SGHKS and CDR2 is YYEKEE in the germline V gene (reference sequence). There are 17 residues in the CDR3. Trimming stripped 0 bases from V and 0 bases from J, with 10 bases between.

The chain has TRBV9 and TRBJ2-3, with no clear D. Germline V CDR1 and CDR2: SGDLS, YYNGEE. V lost 0 bases to trimming and J lost 2 bases, with 4 bases between them. This CDR3 region has 13 residues. CDR3 coding DNA: TGTGCCAGCAGCGTAGGGCCCACAGATACGCAGTATTTT. This codes for CASSVGPTDTQYF.

The gene calls are TRBV20-1 and TRBJ2-1; D might be TRBD1 (5 bases). The ends were cut back, 6 bases at V and 7 bases at J, with 19 bases in the middle. The CDR3 spans 14 residues. Germline V gene sequence: CDR1 DFQATT, CDR2 SNEGSKA (reference sequence). The CDR3, as DNA: TGCAGTGCCCGCAGGGTATCAGTACGGAATGAGCAGTTCTTC. This gives the protein CSARRVSVRNEQFF.

The rearrangement joins TRBV6-5 to TRBJ1-5; 7 bases map to TRBD1. This CDR3 contains 12 residues. Germline V gives CDR1 MNHEY, CDR2 SVGAGI. V lost 6 bases, J lost 5 bases, and 1 base stayed unmatched. CDR3: CASRQGDQPQHF. CDR3 nucleotide sequence: TGTGCCAGCAGGCAGGGGGATCAGCCCCAGCATTTT.

This clonotype was found many times. V usage is TRBV12-3 or TRBV12-4 and J usage is TRBJ2-4; 11 bases are shared with TRBD2. Trimming removed 6 bases from V and 9 bases from J; junction bases left unmatched: 10. This CDR3 comprises 15 residues. CDR3 loop: CASSSRLAGGGIQYF. The CDR3 DNA is TGTGCCAGCAGCTCCCGCCTAGCGGGGGGAGGCATTCAGTACTTC.

The J gene is TRBJ2-7, the V gene TRBV29-1; 12 bases align to TRBD1. The germline V gene has CDR1 SQVTM and CDR2 ANQGSEA. The CDR3 totals 13 residues. The V segment lost 4 bases and the J segment 4 bases; nucleotides outside the gene matches: 2. The CDR3 protein is CSVAGQGAYEQYF. The CDR3 nucleotides are TGCAGCGTTGCGGGACAGGGGGCGTACGAGCAGTACTTC.

As concerns this clonotype: The junction shows a germline mismatch at one end, possibly a read error. The rearrangement links TRBV2 to TRBJ2-4; tentative D call: TRBD1 (6 bases). CDR1 is SNHLY, CDR2 FYNNEI, per germline. The CDR3 runs 14 residues. The CDR3 is CVSRDILAKNIQYF. In DNA, the CDR3 is TGTGTCAGCAGGGACATTCTAGCCAAAAACATTCAGTACTTC.

Relative to its sample, this clonotype is medium-sized. The chain couples TRBV12-3 or TRBV12-4 to TRBJ2-5; no clear D. This CDR3 is built from 14 residues. The germline V and J ends were trimmed by 3 bases and 4 bases, with 12 bases remaining between them. The CDR3 DNA sequence: TGTGCCAGCAGTTTCGGCGCCGGTTCAGAGACCCAGTACTTC. Translating gives CASSFGAGSETQYF.

The rearrangement links TRBV2 to TRBJ2-3; 10 bases align to TRBD2. The CDR3 is 16 amino acids. Trimming took 4 bases from V and 4 from J; bases not matched to a gene: 8. Germline CDR1 and CDR2: SNHLY and FYNNEI. CDR3 bases: TGTGCCAGCAGTGGTCCTAGCGGGAGAGTTCCAGATACGCAGTATTTT. It codes for CASSGPSGRVPDTQYF.

The chain employs TRBV12-3 or TRBV12-4 and TRBJ1-1; no definite D call. CDR3 length: 12 residues. V dropped 4 bases and J dropped 4 bases, with 7 bases sitting between them. This CDR3 is CASSSAGTEAFF. In nucleotides, the CDR3 is TGTGCCAGCAGTTCTGCAGGCACTGAAGCTTTCTTT.

This chain connects TRBV29-1 to TRBJ2-5; maybe TRBD2 (5 bases). The germline gives CDR1 SQVTM, CDR2 ANQGSEA. V gave up 7 bases and J gave up 1 base, with 13 bases separating them. The length of the CDR3 is 13 residues. The CDR3 DNA reads TGCAGCGGTGATGATCGGGGCCAAGAGACCCAGTACTTC. Its translation: CSGDDRGQETQYF. Using reference TRBV29-1 and TRBJ2-5 for the parts outside the CDR3, the full variable domain is SAVISQKPSRDICQRGTSLTIQCQVDSQVTMMFWYRQQPGQSLTLIATANQGSEATYESGFVIDKFPISRPNLTFSTLTVSNMSPEDSSIYLCSGDDRGQETQYFGPGTRLLVL.

The DNA of the CDR3 is TGCGCCAGCAGACCATGGACAGGGTCGGAATCACCCCTCCACTTT. Protein product: CASRPWTGSESPLHF. The chain links TRBV5-1 to TRBJ1-6; TRBD1 aligns across 8 bases. In germline, CDR1 is SGHRS, CDR2 YFSETQ. This CDR3 is 15 amino acids long. V trimming: 5 bases; J trimming: 10 bases; junction bases outside the gene matches: 11.